This T cell receptor beta chain was captured in a study of Ad26.COV2.S vaccination and SARS-CoV-2 variants. The protocol was immunoSEQ multiplex PCR, while the TCRdb copy is restricted to in-frame clones and leaves out a portion. The sample holds 320,000 or so clones, approximately 87% seen once. Treatment given: roughly 19 received Ad26.COV2.S at low or high dose, single or two shots; 5 received placebo; per-sample allocation not given. Material that was analyzed had been drawn on day 63 after the first vaccine or placebo injection. There are 15 residues in the CDR3. Germline assignment: CDR1 SGHTA and CDR2 FQGNSA. Trimming cost V 4 bases and J 2 bases, with 12 bases left between them.

The input for sequencing was peripheral blood, taken in a trial of Ad26.COV2.S vaccine versus placebo. The chain carries TRBV7-2 and TRBJ2-1; no firm D call. The TCR was taken from a person aged 18 to 59 who received the Ad26.COV2.S COVID-19 vaccine or a placebo. CDR3 DNA: TGTGCCAGCAGCTCAACGTCTACGACCTACAATGAGCAGTTCTTC. Translating gives CASSSTSTTYNEQFF.